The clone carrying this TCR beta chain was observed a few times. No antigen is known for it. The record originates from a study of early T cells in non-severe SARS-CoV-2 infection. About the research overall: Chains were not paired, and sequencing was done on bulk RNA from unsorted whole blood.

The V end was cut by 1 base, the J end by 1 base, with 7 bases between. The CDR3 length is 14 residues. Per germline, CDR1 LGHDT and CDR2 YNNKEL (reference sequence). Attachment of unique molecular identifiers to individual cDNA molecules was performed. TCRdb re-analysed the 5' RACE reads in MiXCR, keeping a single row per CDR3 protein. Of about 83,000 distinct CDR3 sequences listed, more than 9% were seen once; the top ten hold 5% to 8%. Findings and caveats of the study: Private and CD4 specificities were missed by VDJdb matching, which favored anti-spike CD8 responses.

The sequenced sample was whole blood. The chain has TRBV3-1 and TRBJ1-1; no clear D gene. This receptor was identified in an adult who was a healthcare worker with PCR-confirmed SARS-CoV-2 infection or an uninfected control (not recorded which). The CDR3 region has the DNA TGTGCCAGCAGCCAAGGAACCAGGAACACTGAAGCTTTCTTT. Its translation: CASSQGTRNTEAFF.